The 16 T cell receptor beta chains below come from one sample, sequenced in a study of blood T cell repertoires in COVID-19. Using immunoSEQ multiplex PCR, the repertoire was profiled, and TCRdb retains in-frame clones only, with some absent. The sample has under 300,000 clones; 70% to 90% are singletons. Sequencing was carried out using peripheral blood. The receptors originated from a man aged 55 to 70 with acute or convalescent COVID-19.

The chain has TRBV7-8 and TRBJ2-7, with 10 bases lining up with TRBD2. Germline CDR1 is SGHVS and CDR2 is FQNEAQ. J was trimmed by 6 bases and V by 5 bases; bases with no gene match: 13. The CDR3 consists of 16 residues. The CDR3 region has the DNA TGTGCCAGCAGCCGTACTAGCGGGGTTAACGGGGGCGAGCAGTACTTC. As protein: CASSRTSGVNGGEQYF.

V and J are TRBV6-6 and TRBJ2-3; 8 bases align to TRBD2. V lost 5 bases, J lost 6 bases, and 25 bases stayed unmatched. The V gene's germline CDR1 is MNHNY and CDR2 SVGAGI (reference sequence). The CDR3 totals 20 residues. CDR3 coding DNA: TGTGCCAGCAGTCTAGCCCTCCCGGGGGGTAGCGGGACTCTCGGGGATACGCAGTATTTT. Protein sequence: CASSLALPGGSGTLGDTQYF.

The chain recombines TRBV5-4 with TRBJ1-1; weak D call: TRBD1 (6 bases). V lost 4 bases, J lost 0 bases, and 13 bases lay in between. The CDR3 sequence is 15 residues long. Germline V gene lookup returns CDR1 SGHNT and CDR2 YYREEE (reference sequence). The CDR3 spells CASSPPGHLNTEAFF. The CDR3 DNA reads as TGTGCCAGCAGCCCACCGGGACATTTGAACACTGAAGCTTTCTTT.

This chain links TRBV6-5 with TRBJ1-2; TRBD1 matches 8 bases. The CDR3 has 13 residues. J gave up 3 bases and V 6 bases, and 3 bases lay outside the gene matches. The germline CDR1 and CDR2 sequences are MNHEY and SVGAGI. The CDR3 loop is CASRQTGDYGYTF. CDR3 coding DNA: TGTGCCAGCAGGCAGACAGGGGACTATGGCTACACCTTC.

This clone was found a few times. The chain has TRBV4-1 and TRBJ1-6; D is unresolved. CDR1 is MGHRA and CDR2 is YSYEKL in the germline V gene. The CDR3 totals 18 residues. Trimming shortened V by 0 bases and J by 0 bases, and 12 bases separated the two germline ends. In nucleotides, the CDR3 is TGCGCCAGCAGCCAAGAGCTGGGCTTGAGCTCCTATAATTCACCCCTCCACTTT. Amino acids: CASSQELGLSSYNSPLHF.

In this sample, this clone turned up a few times. The chain is built from TRBV7-8 and TRBJ2-2; D not resolved. Per germline, CDR1 SGHVS and CDR2 FQNEAQ. This CDR3 comprises 15 residues. The V end lost 1 base, the J end lost 6 bases, and 12 bases lay between the germline ends. CDR3 nucleotides: TGTGCCAGCAGCTTAGTATCTTCTAACGCCGGGGAGCTGTTTTTT. This codes for CASSLVSSNAGELFF.

The chain carries TRBV7-2 and TRBJ2-3; 9 nucleotides line up with TRBD1. In germline, CDR1 is SGHTA, CDR2 FQGNSA. The length of the CDR3 is 17 residues. V was clipped by 2 bases and J by 0 bases; unmatched bases: 6. The CDR3 sequence is CASSLIGTGSSTDTQYF. The CDR3 DNA reads TGTGCCAGCAGCTTAATCGGGACAGGGTCTAGCACAGATACGCAGTATTTT.

The chain links TRBV28 to TRBJ2-1; D may be TRBD2 (6 bases). Trimming removed 3 bases from V and 0 bases from J, with 9 bases in between. This CDR3 comprises 15 residues. Germline V CDR1 and CDR2: MDHEN, SYDVKM. In DNA form, the CDR3 reads TGTGCCAGCAGTTTGGGGGGTCCCTCCTACAATGAGCAGTTCTTC. It codes for CASSLGGPSYNEQFF.

J is TRBJ1-1 and V is TRBV11-3, with D possibly TRBD1 on 5 matching bases. Germline loops: CDR1 SGHNT, CDR2 YENEEA. The CDR3 covers 13 residues. V lost 4 bases, J lost 8 bases, and 14 bases lay in between. The CDR3 is CASSSGGIKEAFF. CDR3 in DNA: TGTGCCAGCAGCTCGGGGGGGATAAAGGAAGCTTTCTTT.

The rearrangement joins TRBV7-2 to TRBJ1-2; tentative D call: TRBD1 (5 bases). The CDR3 has 12 residues. Germline loops: CDR1 SGHTA, CDR2 FQGNSA. V shed 5 bases and J shed 4 bases, with 8 bases lying between them. CDR3 residues: CASSPTGYGYTF. The CDR3 bases are TGTGCCAGCAGCCCCACAGGCTATGGCTACACCTTC.

In its sample, this clone was seen a few times. The CDR3 sequence: CASSPSTVNTEAFF. Here the CDR3 DNA reads TGTGCCAGCTCACCCTCTACAGTGAACACTGAAGCTTTCTTT. The chain is built from TRBV18 and TRBJ1-1; no firm D call. CDR3 length: 14 amino acids. The germline V gene has CDR1 KGHSH and CDR2 LQKENI. The V end lost 3 bases, the J end lost 0 bases, and 8 bases lay between the germline ends.

The chain couples TRBV9 to TRBJ2-7; 8 nucleotides agree with TRBD1. CDR1 SGDLS and CDR2 YYNGEE come from the germline V gene. Losses at the gene ends were 7 bases for V and 0 bases for J; bases not matched to a gene: 6. There are 14 residues in the CDR3. CDR3 sequence: CASGGQESSYEQYF. In DNA form, the CDR3 reads TGTGCCAGCGGGGGACAGGAAAGCTCCTACGAGCAGTACTTC.

The rearrangement links TRBV7-2 to TRBJ1-5, with 10 bases fitting TRBD1. Trimming took 5 bases from V and 5 from J; bases not matched to a gene: 9. Germline loops: CDR1 SGHTA, CDR2 FQGNSA. The CDR3 is 16 amino acids. The CDR3 bases are TGTGCCAGCAGCCCTAGGACAGGGGGGGAGGATCAGCCCCAGCATTTT. Protein product: CASSPRTGGEDQPQHF.

The chain combines TRBV7-2 with TRBJ1-4, with 7 nucleotides matching TRBD1. The CDR3 has 15 residues. After removal of 1 base from V and 4 bases from J, the junction contained 3 bases not matched to a gene. CDR1 SGHTA and CDR2 FQGNSA come from the germline V gene. The chain's CDR3 is CASSLVGQNNEKLFF. The CDR3 DNA is TGTGCCAGCAGCTTAGTGGGACAGAATAATGAAAAACTGTTTTTT.

This rearrangement joins TRBV19 to TRBJ2-1; D is perhaps TRBD2 (6 bases). From germline, CDR1 is LNHDA and CDR2 SQIVND (reference sequence). The CDR3 runs to 14 residues. Trimming stripped 7 bases from V and 2 bases from J, with 12 bases between. As DNA, the CDR3 is TGTGCCAGTAACTCGGGACTCCCCTACAATGAGCAGTTCTTC. This sequence encodes CASNSGLPYNEQFF.

A single count supports this clone. The gene calls are TRBV11-3 and TRBJ2-5; 10 nucleotides line up with TRBD2. Germline V gene lookup returns CDR1 SGHNT and CDR2 YENEEA. The CDR3 is made up of 15 amino acids. V gave up 5 bases and J gave up 5 bases; unmatched junction bases: 8. DNA of the CDR3: TGTGCCAGCAGCACGGGACTAGCGAGAGACGAGACCCAGTACTTC. Encoded protein: CASSTGLARDETQYF.